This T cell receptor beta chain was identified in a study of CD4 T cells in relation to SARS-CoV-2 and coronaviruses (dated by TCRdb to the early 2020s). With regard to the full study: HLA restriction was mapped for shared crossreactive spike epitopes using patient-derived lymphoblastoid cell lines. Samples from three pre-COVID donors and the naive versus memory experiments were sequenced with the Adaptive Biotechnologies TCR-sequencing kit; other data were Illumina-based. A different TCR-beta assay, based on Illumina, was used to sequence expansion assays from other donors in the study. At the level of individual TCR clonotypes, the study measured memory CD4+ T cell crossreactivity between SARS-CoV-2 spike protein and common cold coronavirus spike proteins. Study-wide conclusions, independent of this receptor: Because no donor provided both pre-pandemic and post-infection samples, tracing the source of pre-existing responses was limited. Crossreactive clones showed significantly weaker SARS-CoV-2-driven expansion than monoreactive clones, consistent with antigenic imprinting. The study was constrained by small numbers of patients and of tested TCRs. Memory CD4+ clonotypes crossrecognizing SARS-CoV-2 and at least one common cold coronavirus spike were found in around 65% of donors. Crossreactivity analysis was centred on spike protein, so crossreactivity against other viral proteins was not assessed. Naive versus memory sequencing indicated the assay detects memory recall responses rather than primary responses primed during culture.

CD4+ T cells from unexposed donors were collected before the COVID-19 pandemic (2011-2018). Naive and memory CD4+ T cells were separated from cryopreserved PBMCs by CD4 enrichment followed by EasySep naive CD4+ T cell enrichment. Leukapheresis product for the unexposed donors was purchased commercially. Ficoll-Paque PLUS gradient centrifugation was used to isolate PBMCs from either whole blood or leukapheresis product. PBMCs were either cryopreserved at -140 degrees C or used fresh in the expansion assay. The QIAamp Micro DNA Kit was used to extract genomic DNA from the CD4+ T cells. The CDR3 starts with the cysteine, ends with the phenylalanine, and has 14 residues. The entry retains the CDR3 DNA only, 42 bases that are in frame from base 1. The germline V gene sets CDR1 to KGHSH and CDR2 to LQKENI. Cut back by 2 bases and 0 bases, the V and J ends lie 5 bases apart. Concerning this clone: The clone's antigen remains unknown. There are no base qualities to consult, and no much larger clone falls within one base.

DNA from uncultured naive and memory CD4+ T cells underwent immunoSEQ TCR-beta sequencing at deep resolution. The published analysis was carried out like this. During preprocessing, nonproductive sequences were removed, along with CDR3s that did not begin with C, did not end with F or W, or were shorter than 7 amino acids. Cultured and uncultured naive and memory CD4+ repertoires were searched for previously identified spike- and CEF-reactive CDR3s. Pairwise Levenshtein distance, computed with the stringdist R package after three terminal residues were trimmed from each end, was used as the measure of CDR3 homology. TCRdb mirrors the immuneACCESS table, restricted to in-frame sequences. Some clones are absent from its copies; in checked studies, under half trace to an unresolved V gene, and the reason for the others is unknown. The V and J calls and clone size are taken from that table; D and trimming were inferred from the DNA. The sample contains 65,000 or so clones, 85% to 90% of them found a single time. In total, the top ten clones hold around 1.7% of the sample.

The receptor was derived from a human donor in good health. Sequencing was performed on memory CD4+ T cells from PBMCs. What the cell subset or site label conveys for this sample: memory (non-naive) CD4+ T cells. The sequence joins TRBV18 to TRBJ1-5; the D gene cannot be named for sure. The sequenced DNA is TGTGCCAGCTCACCAGGGTATAGCAATCAGCCCCAGCATTTT. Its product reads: CASSPGYSNQPQHF.